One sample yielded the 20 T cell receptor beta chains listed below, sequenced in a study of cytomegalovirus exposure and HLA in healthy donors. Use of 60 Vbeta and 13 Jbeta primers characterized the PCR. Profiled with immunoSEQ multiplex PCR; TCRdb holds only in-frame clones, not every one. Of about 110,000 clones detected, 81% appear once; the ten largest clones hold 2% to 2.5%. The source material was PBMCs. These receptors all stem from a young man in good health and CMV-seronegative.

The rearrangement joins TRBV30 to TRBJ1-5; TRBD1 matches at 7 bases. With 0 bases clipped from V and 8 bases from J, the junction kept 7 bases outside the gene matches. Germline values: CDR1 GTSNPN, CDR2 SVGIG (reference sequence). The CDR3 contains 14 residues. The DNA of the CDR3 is TGTGCCTGGAGTGTGACAGGGAACCGAAAGCCCCAGCATTTT. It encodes CAWSVTGNRKPQHF.

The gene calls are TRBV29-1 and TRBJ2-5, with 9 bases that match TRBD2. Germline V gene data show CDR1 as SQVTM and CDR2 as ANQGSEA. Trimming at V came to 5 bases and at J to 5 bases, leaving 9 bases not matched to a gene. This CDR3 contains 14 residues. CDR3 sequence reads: CSVRLAVVLETQYF. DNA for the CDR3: TGCAGCGTTCGACTAGCGGTAGTTCTGGAGACCCAGTACTTC.

The CDR3: CASVSLQGRLGTEAFF. The CDR3 coding sequence is TGTGCCAGCGTTTCCCTACAAGGGAGGTTGGGCACTGAAGCTTTCTTT. The V call is TRBV7-8, the J call TRBJ1-1; D uncertain. Per the germline V gene, CDR1 is SGHVS and CDR2 is FQNEAQ. This CDR3 is built from 16 residues. Trimming pared 8 bases from V and 4 bases from J, leaving 23 bases between.

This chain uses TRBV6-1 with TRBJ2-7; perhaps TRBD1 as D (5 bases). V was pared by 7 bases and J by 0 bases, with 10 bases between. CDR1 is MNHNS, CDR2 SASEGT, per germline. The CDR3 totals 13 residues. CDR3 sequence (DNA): TGTGCCAGCAAAGGACAATACTCCTACGAGCAGTACTTC. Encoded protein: CASKGQYSYEQYF.

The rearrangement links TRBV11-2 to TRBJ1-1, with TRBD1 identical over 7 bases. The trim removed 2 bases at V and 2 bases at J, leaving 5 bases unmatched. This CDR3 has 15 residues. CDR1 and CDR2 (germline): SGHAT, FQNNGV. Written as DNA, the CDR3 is TGTGCCAGCAGCTTATCTGGGACAGTAAACACTGAAGCTTTCTTT. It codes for CASSLSGTVNTEAFF.

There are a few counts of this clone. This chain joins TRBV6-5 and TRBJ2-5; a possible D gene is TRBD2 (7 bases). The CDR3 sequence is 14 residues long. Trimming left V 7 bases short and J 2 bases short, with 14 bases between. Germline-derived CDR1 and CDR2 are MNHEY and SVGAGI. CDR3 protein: CASTGGQGQETQYF. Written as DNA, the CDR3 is TGTGCCAGCACGGGGGGCCAGGGGCAAGAGACCCAGTACTTC.

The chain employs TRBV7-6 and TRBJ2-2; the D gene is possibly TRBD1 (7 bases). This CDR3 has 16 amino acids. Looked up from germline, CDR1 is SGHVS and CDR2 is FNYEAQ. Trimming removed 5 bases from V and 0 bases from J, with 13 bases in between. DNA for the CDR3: TGTGCCAGCAGCCCACAGGGGAGGACGAACACCGGGGAGCTGTTTTTT. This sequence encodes CASSPQGRTNTGELFF.

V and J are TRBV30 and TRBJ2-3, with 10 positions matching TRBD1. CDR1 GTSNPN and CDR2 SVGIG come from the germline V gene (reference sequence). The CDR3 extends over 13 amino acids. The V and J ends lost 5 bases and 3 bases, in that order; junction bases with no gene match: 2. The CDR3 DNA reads TGTGCCTGGGGGGGACAGGGGACAGATACGCAGTATTTT. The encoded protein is CAWGGQGTDTQYF.

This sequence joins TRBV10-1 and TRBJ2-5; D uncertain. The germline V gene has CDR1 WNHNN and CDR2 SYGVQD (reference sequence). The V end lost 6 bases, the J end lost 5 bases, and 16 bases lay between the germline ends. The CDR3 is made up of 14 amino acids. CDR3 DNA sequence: TGCGCCAGCAGAGGCTTATGGAGTGGGGAGACCCAGTACTTC. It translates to CASRGLWSGETQYF.

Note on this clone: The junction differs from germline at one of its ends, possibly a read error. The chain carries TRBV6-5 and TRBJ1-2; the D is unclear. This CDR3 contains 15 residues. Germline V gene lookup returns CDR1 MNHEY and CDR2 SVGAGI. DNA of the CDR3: TGTGCCAGCCGGGTCGGGATCCTGCACCACTATGGCTACGCCTTC. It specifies CASRVGILHHYGYAF.

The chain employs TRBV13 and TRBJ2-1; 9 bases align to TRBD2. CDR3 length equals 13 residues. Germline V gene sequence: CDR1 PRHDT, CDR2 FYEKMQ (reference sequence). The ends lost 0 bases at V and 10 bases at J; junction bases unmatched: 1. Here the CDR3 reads CASSLGLAGEQFF. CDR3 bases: TGTGCCAGCAGCTTAGGTCTAGCGGGAGAGCAGTTCTTC. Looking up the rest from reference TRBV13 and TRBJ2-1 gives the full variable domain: AAGVIQSPRHLIKEKRETATLKCYPIPRHDTVYWYQQGPGQDPQFLISFYEKMQSDKGSIPDRFSAQQFSDYHSELNMSSLELGDSALYFCASSLGLAGEQFFGPGTRLTVL.

CDR3 sequence (DNA): TGCGCCAGCAGCCAACCGACAGGGGGATTTTACGAGCAGTACTTC. This sequence encodes CASSQPTGGFYEQYF. The chain uses TRBV4-1 and TRBJ2-7; 9 positions match TRBD1. The germline CDR1 and CDR2 sequences are MGHRA and YSYEKL. J gave up 4 bases and V 2 bases, and 6 bases lay outside the gene matches. There are 15 residues in the CDR3.

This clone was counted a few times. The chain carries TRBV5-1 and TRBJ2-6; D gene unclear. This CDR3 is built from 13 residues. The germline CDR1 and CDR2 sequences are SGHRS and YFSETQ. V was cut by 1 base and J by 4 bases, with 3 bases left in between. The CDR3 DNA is TGCGCCAGCAGCTTGCTCGGGGCCAACGTCCTGACTTTC. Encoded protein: CASSLLGANVLTF.

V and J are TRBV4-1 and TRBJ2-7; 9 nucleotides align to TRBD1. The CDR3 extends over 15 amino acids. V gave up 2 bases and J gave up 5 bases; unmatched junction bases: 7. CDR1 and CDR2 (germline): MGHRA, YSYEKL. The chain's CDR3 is CASSQSRDRDHEQYF. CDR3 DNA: TGCGCCAGCAGCCAATCCCGGGACAGGGACCACGAGCAGTACTTC.

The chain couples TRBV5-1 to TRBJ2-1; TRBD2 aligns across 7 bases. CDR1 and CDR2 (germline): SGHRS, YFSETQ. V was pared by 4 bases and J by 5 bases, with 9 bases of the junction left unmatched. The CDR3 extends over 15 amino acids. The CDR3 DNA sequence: TGCGCCAGCAGCCTCGGGGACTACAGAAACAATGAGCAGTTCTTC. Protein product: CASSLGDYRNNEQFF.

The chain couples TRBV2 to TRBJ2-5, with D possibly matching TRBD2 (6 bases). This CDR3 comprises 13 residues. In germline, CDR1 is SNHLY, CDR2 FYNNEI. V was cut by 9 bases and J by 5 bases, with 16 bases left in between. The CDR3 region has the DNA TGTGCCAGGGGGAAACGGGGGATGGAGACCCAGTACTTC. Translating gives CARGKRGMETQYF.

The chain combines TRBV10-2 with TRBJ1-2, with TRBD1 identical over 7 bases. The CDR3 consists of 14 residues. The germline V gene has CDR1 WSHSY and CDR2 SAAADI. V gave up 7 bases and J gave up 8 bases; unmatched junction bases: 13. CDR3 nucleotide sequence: TGCGCCAGCACCCGAGGGGAGACAGGGATGGGCTACACCTTC. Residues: CASTRGETGMGYTF.

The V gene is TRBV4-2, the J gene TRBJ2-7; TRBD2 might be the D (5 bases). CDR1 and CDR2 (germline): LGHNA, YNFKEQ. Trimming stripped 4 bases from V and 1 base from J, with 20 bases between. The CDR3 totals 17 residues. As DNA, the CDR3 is TGTGCCAGCAGCCCGCACCCAGATACCCGACTATCCTACGAGCAGTACTTC. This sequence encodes CASSPHPDTRLSYEQYF.

The CDR3 DNA reads as TGTGCCTGGAGTGTATATGGACTAGCGGGAGTCCACGAGCAGTACTTC. It codes for CAWSVYGLAGVHEQYF. The V call is TRBV30, the J call TRBJ2-7; 13 bases are shared with TRBD2. This CDR3 comprises 16 residues. The germline CDR1 and CDR2 sequences are GTSNPN and SVGIG (reference sequence). Germline trimming cut 0 bases from V and 5 bases from J; bases unmatched to any gene: 7.

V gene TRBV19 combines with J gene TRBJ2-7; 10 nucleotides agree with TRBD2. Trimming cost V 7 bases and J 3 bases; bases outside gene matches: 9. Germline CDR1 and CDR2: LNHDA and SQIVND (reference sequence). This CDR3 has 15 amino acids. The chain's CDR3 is CASTPSGSSHYEQYF. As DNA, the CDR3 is TGTGCCAGTACCCCTAGCGGGAGTTCCCACTACGAGCAGTACTTC. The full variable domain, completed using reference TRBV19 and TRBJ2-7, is DGGITQSPKYLFRKEGQNVTLSCEQNLNHDAMYWYRQDPGQGLRLIYYSQIVNDFQKGDIAEGYSVSREKKESFPLTVTSAQKNPTAFYLCASTPSGSSHYEQYFGPGTRLTVT.